This passage covers 14 T cell receptor beta chains from one sample sequenced in a study of human T cells and chemical hapten exposure (dated by TCRdb to the early 2020s). Preparation of the library involved RACE. The sequencing machine was a NextSeq 500. TCRdb applied fastp at Q25 and MiXCR to the public reads, then kept only in-frame beta chains. A single entry per CDR3 protein holds the most common genes and DNA from its merged rows. This sample lists roughly 130,000 distinct CDR3 sequences; about 9.4% were detected once. The ten biggest clones cover roughly 1.8% of the sample. Reading the label with the study, this specimen's time point is: healthy volunteer bleed at 2 weeks. Total RNA was extracted from unfractionated whole blood collected in Tempus Blood RNA tubes. Sequenced material: whole blood. Receptors originate from a male donor in good health. Some clones in this sample may be carry-over from other donors' samples.

This clonotype occurred a few times. The CDR3: CASSIEGTGLDIQYF. The CDR3, as DNA: TGTGCCAGTAGTATAGAGGGGACAGGGTTGGACATTCAGTACTTC. This chain links TRBV19 with TRBJ2-4; TRBD1 agrees at 9 bases. CDR1 is LNHDA, CDR2 SQIVND, per germline (reference sequence). The CDR3 is 15 amino acids. V lost 0 bases and J lost 8; bases outside the gene matches: 5.

This clonotype was seen more than once but under ten times. The V call is TRBV19, the J call TRBJ1-2; D might be TRBD1 (5 bases). Looked up from germline, CDR1 is LNHDA and CDR2 is SQIVND (reference sequence). This CDR3 contains 14 residues. V was shortened by 5 bases and J by 4 bases, with 14 bases between the two germline ends. The chain's CDR3 is CASSLSGLGYGYTF. The DNA of the CDR3 is TGTGCCAGTAGTTTATCGGGACTGGGCTATGGCTACACCTTC.

The chain uses TRBV4-3 and TRBJ2-7; TRBD2 is a possible D gene (6 bases). Trimming pared 0 bases from V and 2 bases from J, leaving 8 bases between. This CDR3 is built from 14 residues. Germline CDR1 reads LGHNA; CDR2 reads YSLEER. The CDR3 nucleotides are TGCGCCAGCAGCCAAGAGGCGGGGACCTACGAGCAGTACTTC. This translates into CASSQEAGTYEQYF.

Only a few counts were recorded for this clonotype. The chain is built from TRBV19 and TRBJ2-1; 12 positions match TRBD2. The CDR3 is made up of 15 amino acids. The trim removed 7 bases at V and 8 bases at J, leaving 9 bases unmatched. CDR1 LNHDA and CDR2 SQIVND come from the germline V gene (reference sequence). CDR3 sequence reads: CASTRLAGEFHEQFF. The CDR3 DNA follows: TGTGCCAGTACTCGACTAGCGGGAGAATTCCATGAGCAGTTCTTC.

The chain uses TRBV20-1 and TRBJ2-7; D is possibly TRBD1 (6 bases). Germline lookup yields CDR1 DFQATT and CDR2 SNEGSKA (reference sequence). The CDR3 covers 13 residues. V was shortened by 1 base and J by 5 bases, with 12 bases between the two germline ends. The DNA of the CDR3 is TGCAGTGCTAGAGGCAGGGGATACCACGAGCAGTACTTC. Translating it yields CSARGRGYHEQYF.

To note about this clonotype: Compared with germline, one end of the junction differs, possibly owing to a read error. V and J are TRBV2 and TRBJ1-1; a possible D gene is TRBD1 (5 bases). The CDR3 runs 13 residues. Germline CDR1 and CDR2: SNHLY and FYNNEI. DNA of the CDR3: TGTGTCAGCAGTGATCAGGGAAGCACTGAAGCTTTCTTT. Protein product: CVSSDQGSTEAFF.

This clonotype was recorded at least ten times. This chain links TRBV7-9 with TRBJ2-1; 9 bases line up with TRBD2. This CDR3 spans 16 amino acids. Trimming at V came to 3 bases and at J to 8 bases, leaving 11 bases not matched to a gene. Germline-derived CDR1 and CDR2 are SEHNR and FQNEAQ (reference sequence). The CDR3 nucleotides read TGTGCCAGCAGCTTCCCGCGGGAGGGTCGACTTGATGAGCAGTTCTTC. Protein sequence: CASSFPREGRLDEQFF.

This clonotype was found a few times. The chain joins TRBV12-3 or TRBV12-4 to TRBJ1-2, with TRBD1 matching 10 bases. The ends lost 5 bases at V and 4 bases at J; junction bases unmatched: 7. The CDR3 contains 15 residues. CDR3 nucleotides: TGTGCCAGCAGTCGACAGGGGGCGAGGGGCTATGGCTACACCTTC. It yields the protein CASSRQGARGYGYTF.

This rearrangement joins TRBV7-8 to TRBJ2-1; TRBD2 agrees at 12 bases. V lost 1 base and J lost 2; bases outside the gene matches: 0. This CDR3 is built from 16 residues. The V gene's germline CDR1 is SGHVS and CDR2 FQNEAQ. CDR3 protein: CASSLGTSGTYNEQFF. In DNA, the CDR3 is TGTGCCAGCAGCTTAGGGACTAGCGGGACCTACAATGAGCAGTTCTTC.

The chain employs TRBV19 and TRBJ1-1; no clear D. The CDR3 totals 13 residues. Trimming removed 9 bases from V and 1 base from J, with 12 bases in between. The germline V gene has CDR1 LNHDA and CDR2 SQIVND (reference sequence). CDR3 sequence (DNA): TGTGCCAGCGGGGAGGAGACGAACACTGAAGCTTTCTTT. Residues: CASGEETNTEAFF.

In its sample, this clonotype was seen a few times. The genes are TRBV6-6 and TRBJ1-2, with 11 bases identical to TRBD1. Germline loops: CDR1 MNHNY, CDR2 SVGAGI (reference sequence). Losses at the gene ends were 6 bases for V and 3 bases for J; bases not matched to a gene: 9. The CDR3 is 16 amino acids. The CDR3 reads CASSRRDRGSYYGYTF. Here the CDR3 DNA reads TGTGCCAGCAGCCGCCGGGACAGGGGGTCGTACTATGGCTACACCTTC.

This clonotype was picked up a small number of times. The J gene is TRBJ2-1, the V gene TRBV29-1; TRBD2 matches at 9 bases. The CDR3 covers 15 residues. CDR1 SQVTM and CDR2 ANQGSEA come from the germline V gene. Trimming at V came to 5 bases and at J to 3 bases, leaving 8 bases not matched to a gene. The CDR3 DNA sequence: TGCAGCGTTCTCCTCGGGACTAGCAGCTACAATGAGCAGTTCTTC. Residues: CSVLLGTSSYNEQFF.

This clonotype showed up many times. The rearrangement links TRBV18 to TRBJ2-7; a weak D match, TRBD2 (7 bases). Germline loops: CDR1 KGHSH, CDR2 LQKENI. This CDR3 region has 17 residues. Between the trimmed V and J ends, which lost 2 bases and 3 bases, there was a span of 20 bases. The CDR3: CASSPGVGRGAFYEQYF. CDR3 nucleotides: TGTGCCAGCTCACCAGGGGTTGGTCGGGGGGCCTTCTACGAGCAGTACTTC. The full variable domain, its missing parts supplied by reference TRBV18 and TRBJ2-7, is NAGVMQNPRHLVRRRGQEARLRCSPMKGHSHVYWYRQLPEEGLKFMVYLQKENIIDESGMPKERFSAEFPKEGPSILRIQQVVRGDSAAYFCASSPGVGRGAFYEQYFGPGTRLTVT.

The genes are TRBV5-1 and TRBJ2-7, with a tentative D call TRBD1 (6 bases). This CDR3 contains 14 residues. The germline V and J ends were trimmed by 1 base and 2 bases, with 10 bases remaining between them. Germline V gives CDR1 SGHRS, CDR2 YFSETQ. The CDR3 loop reads CASSLQDSPYEQYF. The CDR3 nucleotides read TGCGCCAGCAGCTTGCAGGACAGTCCCTACGAGCAGTACTTC.